This TCR beta chain is from a study of blood T cell repertoires in COVID-19. The wider study: Sites across the United States, Italy and Spain contributed samples from acute and convalescent COVID-19. Sample material is recorded as cDNA or gDNA derived from T cells, B-cell-depleted T cells, or PBMCs.

In the authors' methods: How many nucleated cells were present was estimated from reference gene primer amplification. The method was immunoSEQ multiplex PCR; TCRdb's version includes in-frame clones alone and lacks a portion of them. V, J and clone size are those of that table, while D and trimming were read from the DNA. The data show under 35,000 clones, roughly three quarters seen once. J was trimmed by 4 bases and V by 7 bases; bases with no gene match: 5. The CDR3 totals 15 residues. Germline loops: CDR1 SNHLY, CDR2 FYNNEI. The sequence derives from a man older than 75 with acute or convalescent COVID-19. This sequence joins TRBV2 and TRBJ1-6; the match to TRBD1 covers 9 bases. The sequencing input was peripheral blood. The CDR3 DNA reads TGTGCCAGCATTGGACAGGGGACATATAATTCACCCCTCCACTTT. Translation: CASIGQGTYNSPLHF.